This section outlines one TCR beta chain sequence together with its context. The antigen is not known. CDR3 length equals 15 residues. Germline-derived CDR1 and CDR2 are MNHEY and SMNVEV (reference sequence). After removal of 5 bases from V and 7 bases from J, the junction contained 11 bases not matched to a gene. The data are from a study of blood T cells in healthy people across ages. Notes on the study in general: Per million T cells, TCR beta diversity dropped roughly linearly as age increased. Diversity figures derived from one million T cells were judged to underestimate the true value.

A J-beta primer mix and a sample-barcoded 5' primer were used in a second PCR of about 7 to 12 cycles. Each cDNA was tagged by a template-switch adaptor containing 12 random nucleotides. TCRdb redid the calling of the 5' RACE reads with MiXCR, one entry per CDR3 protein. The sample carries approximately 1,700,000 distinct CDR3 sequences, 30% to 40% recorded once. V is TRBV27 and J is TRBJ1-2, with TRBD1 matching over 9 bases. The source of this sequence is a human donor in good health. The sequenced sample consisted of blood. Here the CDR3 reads CASSLRDRDVGGYTF. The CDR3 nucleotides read TGTGCCAGCAGTCTCAGGGACAGGGATGTAGGTGGCTACACCTTC.